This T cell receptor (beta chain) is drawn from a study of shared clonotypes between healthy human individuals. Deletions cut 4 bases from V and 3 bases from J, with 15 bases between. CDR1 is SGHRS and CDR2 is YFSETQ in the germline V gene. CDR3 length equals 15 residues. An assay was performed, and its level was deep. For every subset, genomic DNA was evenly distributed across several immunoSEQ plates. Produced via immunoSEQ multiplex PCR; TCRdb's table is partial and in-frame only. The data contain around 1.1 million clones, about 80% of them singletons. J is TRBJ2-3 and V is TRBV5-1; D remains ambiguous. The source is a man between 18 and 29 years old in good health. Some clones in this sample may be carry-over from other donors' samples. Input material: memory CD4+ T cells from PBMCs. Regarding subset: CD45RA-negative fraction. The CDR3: CASSGAYGVTDTQYF. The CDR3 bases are TGCGCCAGCAGCGGCGCTTATGGGGTGACAGATACGCAGTATTTT.